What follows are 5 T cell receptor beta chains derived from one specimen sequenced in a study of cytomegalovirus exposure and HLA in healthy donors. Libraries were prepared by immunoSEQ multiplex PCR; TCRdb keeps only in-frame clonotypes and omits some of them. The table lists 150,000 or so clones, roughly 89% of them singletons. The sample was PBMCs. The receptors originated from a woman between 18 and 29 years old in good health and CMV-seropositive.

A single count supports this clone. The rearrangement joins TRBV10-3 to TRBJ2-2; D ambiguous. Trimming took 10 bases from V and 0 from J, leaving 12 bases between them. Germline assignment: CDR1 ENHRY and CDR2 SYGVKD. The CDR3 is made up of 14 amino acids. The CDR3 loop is CATRQAANTGELFF. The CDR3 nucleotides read TGTGCCACAAGGCAGGCCGCGAACACCGGGGAGCTGTTTTTT.

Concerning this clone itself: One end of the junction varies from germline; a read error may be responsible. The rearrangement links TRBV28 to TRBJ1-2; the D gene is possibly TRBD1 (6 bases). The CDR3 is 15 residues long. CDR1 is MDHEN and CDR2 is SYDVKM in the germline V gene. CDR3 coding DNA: TGTGCCAGCCGTTTAGGCGAAGGGGGTAACTATGGCTACACCTTC. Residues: CASRLGEGGNYGYTF.

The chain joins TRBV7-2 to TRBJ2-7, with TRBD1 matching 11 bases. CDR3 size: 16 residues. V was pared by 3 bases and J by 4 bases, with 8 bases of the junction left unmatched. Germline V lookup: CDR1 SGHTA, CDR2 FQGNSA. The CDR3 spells CASSFRSGTGGYEQYF. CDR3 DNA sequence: TGTGCCAGCAGCTTTCGTTCCGGGACAGGGGGGTACGAGCAGTACTTC. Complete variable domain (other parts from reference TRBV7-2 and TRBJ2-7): GAGVSQSPSNKVTEKGKDVELRCDPISGHTALYWYRQSLGQGLEFLIYFQGNSAPDKSGLPSDRFSAERTGGSVSTLTIQRTQQEDSAVYLCASSFRSGTGGYEQYFGPGTRLTVT.

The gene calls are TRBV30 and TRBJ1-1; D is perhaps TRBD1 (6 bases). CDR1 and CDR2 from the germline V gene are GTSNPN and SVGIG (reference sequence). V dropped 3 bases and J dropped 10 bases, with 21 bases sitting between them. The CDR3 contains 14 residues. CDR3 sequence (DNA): TGTGCCTGGAGGGACACCACAGGGTTTGGAGTAGCTTTCTTT. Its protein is CAWRDTTGFGVAFF.

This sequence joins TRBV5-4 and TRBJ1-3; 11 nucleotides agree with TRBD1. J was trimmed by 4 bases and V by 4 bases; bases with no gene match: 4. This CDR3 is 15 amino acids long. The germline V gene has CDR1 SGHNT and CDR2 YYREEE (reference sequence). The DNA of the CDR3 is TGTGCCAGCAGCCCCGGGACAGGGGGGGGAAACACCATATATTTT. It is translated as CASSPGTGGGNTIYF.